This is a list of T cell receptor beta chains from one sample in a study of cytomegalovirus exposure and HLA in healthy donors. Sequenced by immunoSEQ multiplex PCR; TCRdb stores in-frame clones only, minus some. The table lists 98,000 or so clones, approximately 80% of them singletons, with over 15% in the top ten. Sequenced input: PBMCs. The receptor set was obtained from a man in his 60s in good health and CMV-seropositive. CDR3s leave out the opening cysteine and the closing phenylalanine or tryptophan. Fields, in order: J gene, V gene, clone size, CDR3 protein. Clone size is stated in some rows and not others, as once, few, many or a class when expanded.

TRBJ1-6	TRBV7-9	.	SSSLDLLRDGLNSPLH
TRBJ1-1	TRBV9	few	ASSVGPNTEAF
TRBJ1-1	TRBV9	.	ASSVEENRAMNTEAF
TRBJ1-1	TRBV6-5	.	ASSYSITFFAEAF
TRBJ1-2	TRBV5-1	.	ASSTGQGLVYGYT
TRBJ2-2	TRBV18	.	ASSPLAGNTGELF
TRBJ1-4	TRBV11-2	.	ASSLGDRELPTNEKLF
TRBJ2-7	TRBV27	.	ASVRDRDPHEQY
TRBJ2-7	TRBV7-6	.	ASSLGGRLPYEQY
TRBJ1-2	TRBV21-1	.	ASMTGGCGYT
TRBJ1-1	TRBV19	.	ASSLSQGNTEAF
TRBJ1-1	TRBV9	.	ASSVGVSFDSEAF
TRBJ2-5	TRBV29-1	few	SGTASGETQY
TRBJ2-1	TRBV28	.	ASRTTGSYEQF
TRBJ2-5	TRBV5-6	.	ASRLPGQGETQY
TRBJ2-7	TRBV4-3	.	ASSPQRNLYEQY
TRBJ1-3	TRBV30	.	AWSVNLPGQGFSGNTIY
TRBJ1-3	TRBV7-6	.	ASSLALGGSGNTIY
TRBJ1-1	TRBV5-6	.	ASSLFRGNTEAF
TRBJ1-4	TRBV29-1	few	SVQGMGNEKLF
TRBJ2-5	TRBV7-9	.	SSSLAGSQFYQETQY
TRBJ2-1	TRBV9	.	ASSVTLKGGGSYNEQF
TRBJ2-1	TRBV4-3	once	ASSQGGPIRYNEQF
TRBJ1-4	TRBV5-1	.	ASSFTGSTNEKLF
TRBJ2-3	TRBV6-4	.	ASSVTGGTDTQY
TRBJ1-2	TRBV28	.	ASSLDSSNYGYT
TRBJ2-1	TRBV7-3	.	ATRQGWDEQF
TRBJ2-5	TRBV9	.	ASSEGQGRETQY
TRBJ2-3	TRBV25-1	.	ASSDPDRSTTDTQY
TRBJ2-3	TRBV11-3	.	ASSRHEGAETQY
TRBJ1-2	TRBV6-5	.	ASSYSVWTDSGYT
TRBJ1-5	TRBV15	.	ATSGITDQPQH
TRBJ1-1	TRBV10-2	few	ASTLATEAF
TRBJ2-3	TRBV9	.	ASSVVGVLDTQY
TRBJ2-7	TRBV10-1	.	ASSSGLTNEQY
TRBJ1-5	TRBV27	.	ASSLDRGGQPQH
TRBJ2-7	TRBV14	.	ASSQGSAGFHEQY
TRBJ2-2	TRBV2	.	ASISDRYTGELF
TRBJ2-2	TRBV5-1	.	ASSLRVNGELF
TRBJ1-6	TRBV7-9	.	ASSFQTANSPLH
TRBJ1-1	TRBV27	once	ASSPTGGDTEAF
TRBJ2-7	TRBV29-1	.	SVEEEQGAFYEQY
TRBJ1-1	TRBV5-3	.	ARSRIAGQGNTEAF
TRBJ2-4	TRBV27	.	ASSKAGGLHIQY
TRBJ1-6	TRBV4-2	.	ASSQRTGGVSPLH
.	TRBV6-5	.	ASSYSGTGPYEQY
TRBJ2-2	TRBV5-1	few	ASSPAGVANTGELF
TRBJ2-7	TRBV5-4	few	ASSPQMTSSEQY
TRBJ2-7	TRBV6-1	.	ASSEQAPIDEQY
TRBJ2-2	TRBV30	.	AWSVGEAGELF
TRBJ2-1	TRBV25-1	.	ASSLGDNEQF
TRBJ2-1	TRBV7-9	.	ASSLDRGRDEQF